This entry describes one TCR beta chain. What it binds is not known. The ends were cut back, 3 bases at V and 7 bases at J, with 12 bases in the middle. The length of the CDR3 is 13 residues. Looked up from germline, CDR1 is MGHRA and CDR2 is YSYEKL. This specimen belongs to a study of cytomegalovirus exposure and HLA in healthy donors. Study background: Around 200 million T cells yielded 100 million or so unique TCR beta sequences, as an earlier analysis found. In an early release, HLA-typed donors contributed about 80 million unique TCR sequences.

60 Vbeta and 13 Jbeta primers were used in PCR. Measured with immunoSEQ multiplex PCR; TCRdb has only the in-frame clones, and not every one. The table records 250,000 to 350,000 clones, 80% to 90% of them present only once. The study, taken as a whole, reports: With later analysis, a missense DCLRE1C variant became linked to TCR beta V- and J-gene trimming.

This sequence was found in a man aged 35 to 55 in good health and CMV-seropositive. This sequence joins TRBV4-1 and TRBJ2-5; D may be TRBD1 (5 bases). Sequencing was carried out using PBMCs. CDR3 region: CASSQDISGTQYF. Here the CDR3 DNA reads TGCGCCAGCAGCCAGGACATCTCGGGGACCCAGTACTTC.